Presented here are 20 T cell receptor beta chains from one specimen sequenced in a study of pediatric ulcerative colitis. Produced via immunoSEQ multiplex PCR; TCRdb's table is partial and in-frame only. Of 44,000 or so clones in the sample, around 81% were seen once. One to two pinch biopsies were taken from the rectum during colonoscopy. The sample taken for sequencing was gut tissue. These receptors all come from a girl between 10 and 17 years old with moderate ulcerative colitis.

The chain carries TRBV29-1 and TRBJ1-2; D is possibly TRBD1 (5 bases). CDR1 is SQVTM, CDR2 ANQGSEA, per germline. Deletions cut 4 bases from V and 4 bases from J, with 10 bases between. This CDR3 has 12 residues. In DNA form, the CDR3 reads TGCAGCGTTGGGGGTGGGGGCTATGGCTACACCTTC. This gives the protein CSVGGGGYGYTF.

The V call is TRBV9, the J call TRBJ1-3; D uncertain. V lost 3 bases and J 3 bases, leaving 13 bases between the germline ends. This CDR3 has 15 amino acids. The V gene's germline CDR1 is SGDLS and CDR2 YYNGEE. The CDR3 region is CASSASSSGGNTIYF. CDR3 coding DNA: TGTGCCAGCAGCGCGTCCTCCTCCGGTGGAAACACCATATATTTT.

The chain employs TRBV29-1 and TRBJ1-3; D gene uncertain. This CDR3 contains 13 residues. V gave up 4 bases and J gave up 3 bases, with 10 bases separating them. Germline V gene lookup returns CDR1 SQVTM and CDR2 ANQGSEA. In nucleotides, the CDR3 is TGCAGCGTTGGTGGGCTTGGTGGAAACACCATATATTTT. As protein: CSVGGLGGNTIYF. Using reference TRBV29-1 and TRBJ1-3 for the parts outside the CDR3, the full variable domain is SAVISQKPSRDICQRGTSLTIQCQVDSQVTMMFWYRQQPGQSLTLIATANQGSEATYESGFVIDKFPISRPNLTFSTLTVSNMSPEDSSIYLCSVGGLGGNTIYFGEGSWLTVV.

This clone was picked up a small number of times. The chain carries TRBV30 and TRBJ1-2, with D perhaps TRBD1 (5 bases). V was trimmed by 2 bases and J by 7 bases, leaving 11 bases between them. This CDR3 has 12 residues. Germline lookup yields CDR1 GTSNPN and CDR2 SVGIG (reference sequence). The CDR3 spells CAWSPPGFGYTF. The CDR3 coding sequence is TGTGCCTGGAGTCCTCCAGGGTTTGGCTACACCTTC.

The chain recombines TRBV5-1 with TRBJ2-3; TRBD2 aligns across 7 bases. Unmatched junction bases numbered 14, after V lost 3 bases and J lost 1 base. Germline lookup yields CDR1 SGHRS and CDR2 YFSETQ. The CDR3 is 18 residues long. This CDR3 reads CASSSSARGVAGTDTQYF. CDR3 sequence (DNA): TGCGCCAGCAGCTCCTCGGCCCGGGGGGTAGCTGGCACAGATACGCAGTATTTT.

CDR3 sequence reads: CASSMVASGANVLTF. Written as DNA, the CDR3 is TGTGCCAGTAGTATGGTAGCATCCGGGGCCAACGTCCTGACTTTC. This rearrangement joins TRBV19 to TRBJ2-6; D is unresolved. This CDR3 is built from 15 residues. Germline V gene lookup returns CDR1 LNHDA and CDR2 SQIVND (reference sequence). Trimming cost V 3 bases and J 4 bases, with 10 bases left between them.

The V gene is TRBV19, the J gene TRBJ2-3; the match to TRBD2 covers 8 bases. Trimming removed 5 bases from V and 5 bases from J; junction bases left unmatched: 9. Germline V gene sequence: CDR1 LNHDA, CDR2 SQIVND (reference sequence). CDR3 length: 15 amino acids. CDR3 sequence: CASSASSGWGDTQYF. The CDR3 DNA follows: TGTGCCAGTAGTGCGTCTAGCGGGTGGGGAGATACGCAGTATTTT.

The chain joins TRBV5-6 to TRBJ2-1; TRBD2 matches at 9 bases. The germline gives CDR1 SGHDT, CDR2 YYEEEE. CDR3 size: 14 residues. The trim removed 1 base at V and 15 bases at J, leaving 11 bases unmatched. The CDR3 DNA follows: TGTGCCAGCAGCTTGCAGCAAGCGGGAGGACCTGGGTTCTTC. Translating gives CASSLQQAGGPGFF.

This clone was seen more than once but under ten times. This rearrangement joins TRBV5-1 to TRBJ1-4; no firm D call. V lost 3 bases to trimming and J lost 7 bases, with 13 bases between them. The CDR3 consists of 14 residues. Germline V CDR1 and CDR2: SGHRS, YFSETQ. CDR3 region: CASSSGSWGEKLFF. CDR3 DNA sequence: TGCGCCAGCAGCTCCGGCTCCTGGGGTGAAAAACTGTTTTTT.

The gene calls are TRBV5-6 and TRBJ2-5; 7 positions match TRBD1. V was pared by 2 bases and J by 5 bases, with 6 bases of the junction left unmatched. The CDR3 covers 14 residues. Germline loops: CDR1 SGHDT, CDR2 YYEEEE. CDR3 sequence reads: CASSFTGVGETQYF. DNA for the CDR3: TGTGCCAGCAGCTTTACAGGGGTGGGGGAGACCCAGTACTTC.

The rearrangement links TRBV7-8 to TRBJ1-2, with D possibly matching TRBD1 (6 bases). This CDR3 has 16 residues. The V and J ends lost 4 bases and 5 bases respectively, with 20 bases between them. Per the germline V gene, CDR1 is SGHVS and CDR2 is FQNEAQ. CDR3 bases: TGTGCCAGCAGCTCTTCCGCAGGGGCTATCGCGTATGGCTACACCTTC. Encoded protein: CASSSSAGAIAYGYTF.

The chain joins TRBV5-1 to TRBJ2-4; TRBD1 agrees at 7 bases. Germline V gives CDR1 SGHRS, CDR2 YFSETQ. V shed 3 bases and J 8 bases; nucleotides not matched to a gene: 2. The CDR3 is made up of 12 amino acids. The CDR3 DNA follows: TGCGCCAGCAGCTGGGACAGTCACATTCAGTACTTC. Its protein is CASSWDSHIQYF.

J is TRBJ2-1 and V is TRBV11-2, with TRBD2 identical over 11 bases. J lost 6 bases, V lost 1 base, and 2 bases had no gene match. CDR1 and CDR2 (germline): SGHAT, FQNNGV. CDR3 length equals 15 residues. CDR3 amino acids: CASSLALAGVNEQFF. The CDR3 nucleotides read TGTGCCAGCAGCTTAGCACTAGCGGGAGTCAATGAGCAGTTCTTC. Complete variable domain (other parts from reference TRBV11-2 and TRBJ2-1): EAGVAQSPRYKIIEKRQSVAFWCNPISGHATLYWYQQILGQGPKLLIQFQNNGVVDDSQLPKDRFSAERLKGVDSTLKIQPAKLEDSAVYLCASSLALAGVNEQFFGPGTRLTVL.

The chain joins TRBV25-1 to TRBJ1-1; D is ambiguous. The CDR3 has 15 amino acids. CDR1 MGHDK and CDR2 SYGVNS come from the germline V gene. Trimming took off 4 bases at V and 4 bases at J, with 16 bases between the two ends. The CDR3 DNA reads TGTGCCAGCAGTGCCTCCGGGTTGGGGAGCACTGAAGCTTTCTTT. Its translation is CASSASGLGSTEAFF.

V is TRBV19 and J is TRBJ1-2; 7 bases match TRBD1. The CDR3 is 14 residues long. The trim removed 7 bases at V and 8 bases at J, leaving 13 bases unmatched. The germline V gene has CDR1 LNHDA and CDR2 SQIVND (reference sequence). The CDR3 spells CASMGAGQRLGYTF. As DNA, the CDR3 is TGTGCCAGTATGGGTGCGGGACAGCGCCTGGGCTACACCTTC.

This clone occurred a few times. The CDR3: CASSSGLRNSPLHF. The CDR3 DNA reads as TGTGCCAGCAGCTCCGGGCTTCGAAATTCACCCCTCCACTTT. The chain employs TRBV7-2 and TRBJ1-6; D ambiguous. The length of the CDR3 is 14 residues. The V gene lost 4 bases and the J gene lost 7 bases, with 11 bases spanning the gap. Germline V gives CDR1 SGHTA, CDR2 FQGNSA.

The chain's CDR3 is CASNSDMGTIYF. CDR3 coding DNA: TGTGCCAGCAACAGTGATATGGGCACCATATATTTT. The chain employs TRBV9 and TRBJ1-3; D is unclear. The CDR3 is 12 residues long. The germline V and J ends were trimmed by 6 bases and 9 bases, with 13 bases remaining between them. Germline-derived CDR1 and CDR2 are SGDLS and YYNGEE.

V is TRBV4-3 and J is TRBJ2-7; D is unclear. Trimming took 5 bases from V and 1 from J, leaving 9 bases between them. Germline V gene data show CDR1 as LGHNA and CDR2 as YSLEER. The CDR3 contains 13 residues. CDR3 in amino acids: CASSVHRSYEQYF. The CDR3 DNA sequence: TGCGCCAGCAGCGTACACAGATCCTACGAGCAGTACTTC.

The rearrangement uses TRBV7-9 and TRBJ2-7; 7 bases line up with TRBD2. Germline assignment: CDR1 SEHNR and CDR2 FQNEAQ (reference sequence). The V segment lost 5 bases and the J segment 2 bases; nucleotides outside the gene matches: 6. There are 14 residues in the CDR3. The CDR3 nucleotides are TGTGCCAGCAGCCCCGCTGCGGGGGCCTACGAGCAGTACTTC. Encoded protein: CASSPAAGAYEQYF.

The rearrangement links TRBV5-4 to TRBJ2-7, with D perhaps assigned TRBD1 or TRBD2 (5 bases each). This CDR3 spans 14 amino acids. The V and J ends lost 4 bases and 2 bases respectively, with 13 bases between them. Germline V gives CDR1 SGHNT, CDR2 YYREEE (reference sequence). This CDR3 is CASSPDWGTYEQYF. CDR3 nucleotides: TGTGCCAGCAGCCCAGATTGGGGGACCTACGAGCAGTACTTC.